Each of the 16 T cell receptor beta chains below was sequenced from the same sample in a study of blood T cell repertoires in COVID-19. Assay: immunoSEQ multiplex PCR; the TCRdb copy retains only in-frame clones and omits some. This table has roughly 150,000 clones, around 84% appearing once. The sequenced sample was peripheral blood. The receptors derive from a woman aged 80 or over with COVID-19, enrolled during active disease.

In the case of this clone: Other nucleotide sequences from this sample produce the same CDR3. The CDR3 DNA sequence: TGCGCCAGCAGCTTGGTGGGAGGACAAGAGACCCAGTACTTC. Amino acid sequence: CASSLVGGQETQYF. V gene TRBV5-1 combines with J gene TRBJ2-5; possibly TRBD2 for D (6 bases). This CDR3 has 14 amino acids. Germline lookup yields CDR1 SGHRS and CDR2 YFSETQ. Trimming shortened V by 0 bases and J by 2 bases, and 8 bases separated the two germline ends.

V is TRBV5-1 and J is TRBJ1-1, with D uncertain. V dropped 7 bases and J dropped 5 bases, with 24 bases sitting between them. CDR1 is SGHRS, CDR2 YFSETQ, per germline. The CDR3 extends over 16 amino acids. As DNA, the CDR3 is TGCGCCAGCTCAAAAGGAGAGGCCGATGTAGTGACTGAAGCTTTCTTT. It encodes CASSKGEADVVTEAFF.

The CDR3 region is CASSLPGTGDYEQYF. CDR3 coding DNA: TGTGCCAGCAGTTTACCAGGGACAGGGGACTACGAGCAGTACTTC. This chain uses TRBV28 with TRBJ2-7, with TRBD1 matching 10 bases. Germline assignment: CDR1 MDHEN and CDR2 SYDVKM. The CDR3 spans 15 residues. J lost 3 bases, V lost 2 bases, and 4 bases had no gene match.

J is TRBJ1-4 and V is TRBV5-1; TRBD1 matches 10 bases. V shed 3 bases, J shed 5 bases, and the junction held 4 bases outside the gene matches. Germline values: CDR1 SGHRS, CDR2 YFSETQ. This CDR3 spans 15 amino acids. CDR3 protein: CASSSEGQGNEKLFF. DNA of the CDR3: TGCGCCAGCAGCTCCGAGGGACAGGGGAATGAAAAACTGTTTTTT.

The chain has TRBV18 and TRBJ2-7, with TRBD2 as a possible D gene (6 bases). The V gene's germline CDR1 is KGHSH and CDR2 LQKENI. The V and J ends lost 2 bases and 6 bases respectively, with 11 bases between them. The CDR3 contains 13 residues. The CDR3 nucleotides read TGTGCCAGCTCACCAGGGGGGTCAAGCGAGCAGTACTTC. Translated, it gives CASSPGGSSEQYF.

The CDR3 spells CSVRTMEGYTF. The CDR3 DNA sequence: TGCAGTGTTAGGACTATGGAAGGCTACACCTTC. The chain uses TRBV20-1 and TRBJ1-2, with no clear D. Per the germline V gene, CDR1 is DFQATT and CDR2 is SNEGSKA (reference sequence). The length of the CDR3 is 11 residues. V lost 7 bases and J 8 bases, leaving 14 bases between the germline ends.

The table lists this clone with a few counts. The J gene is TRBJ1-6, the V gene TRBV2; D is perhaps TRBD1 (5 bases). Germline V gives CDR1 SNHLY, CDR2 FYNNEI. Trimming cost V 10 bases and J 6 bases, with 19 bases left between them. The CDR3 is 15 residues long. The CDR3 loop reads CATTSGEGSNSPLHF. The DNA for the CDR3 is TGTGCCACAACTTCCGGGGAGGGGTCTAATTCACCCCTCCACTTT.

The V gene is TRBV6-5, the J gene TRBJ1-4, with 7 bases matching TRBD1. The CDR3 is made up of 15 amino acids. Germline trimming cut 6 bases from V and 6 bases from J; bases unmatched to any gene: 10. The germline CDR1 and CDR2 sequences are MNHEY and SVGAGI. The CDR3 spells CASRPRGLTDEKLFF. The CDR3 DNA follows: TGTGCCAGCAGGCCAAGGGGGCTCACGGATGAAAAACTGTTTTTT.

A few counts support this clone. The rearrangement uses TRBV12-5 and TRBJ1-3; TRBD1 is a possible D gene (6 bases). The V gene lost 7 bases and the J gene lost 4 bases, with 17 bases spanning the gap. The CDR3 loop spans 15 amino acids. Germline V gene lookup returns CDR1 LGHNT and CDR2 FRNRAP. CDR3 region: CASAPGTKGGNTIYF. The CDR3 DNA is TGTGCTAGTGCCCCCGGGACAAAAGGGGGAAACACCATATATTTT.

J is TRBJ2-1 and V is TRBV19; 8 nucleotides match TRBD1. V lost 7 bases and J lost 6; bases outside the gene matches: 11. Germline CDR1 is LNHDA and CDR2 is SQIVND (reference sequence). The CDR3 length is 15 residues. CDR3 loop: CASKGDRGRGNEQFF. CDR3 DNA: TGTGCCAGTAAGGGAGACAGGGGAAGGGGCAATGAGCAGTTCTTC.

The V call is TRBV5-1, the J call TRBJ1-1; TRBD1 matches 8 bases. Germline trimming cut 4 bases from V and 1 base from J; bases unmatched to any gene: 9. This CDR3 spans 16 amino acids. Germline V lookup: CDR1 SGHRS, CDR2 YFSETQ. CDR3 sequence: CASSLDRGTSNTEAFF. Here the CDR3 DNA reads TGCGCCAGCAGCCTCGACAGGGGAACTTCGAACACTGAAGCTTTCTTT.

CDR3 region: CASSRGLERTNEQFF. The CDR3 DNA is TGTGCCAGCAGCCGGGGACTAGAGCGTACGAATGAGCAGTTCTTC. The V gene is TRBV6-2 or TRBV6-3, the J gene TRBJ2-1; TRBD2 aligns across 8 bases. Germline V CDR1 and CDR2: MNHEY, SVGEGT. The CDR3 sequence is 15 residues long. With 6 bases clipped from V and 7 bases from J, the junction kept 11 bases outside the gene matches.

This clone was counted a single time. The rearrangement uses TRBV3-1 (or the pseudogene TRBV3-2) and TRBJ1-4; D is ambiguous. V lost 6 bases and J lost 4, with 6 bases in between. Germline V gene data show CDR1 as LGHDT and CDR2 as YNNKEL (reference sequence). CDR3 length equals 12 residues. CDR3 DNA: TGTGCCAGCAGACACAATAATGAAAAACTGTTTTTT. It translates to CASRHNNEKLFF.

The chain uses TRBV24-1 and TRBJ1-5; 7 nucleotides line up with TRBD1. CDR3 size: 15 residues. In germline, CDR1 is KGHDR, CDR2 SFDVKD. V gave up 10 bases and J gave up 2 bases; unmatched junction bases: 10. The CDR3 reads CATRQGVVGNQPQHF. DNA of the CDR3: TGTGCCACGCGTCAGGGGGTCGTGGGCAATCAGCCCCAGCATTTT.

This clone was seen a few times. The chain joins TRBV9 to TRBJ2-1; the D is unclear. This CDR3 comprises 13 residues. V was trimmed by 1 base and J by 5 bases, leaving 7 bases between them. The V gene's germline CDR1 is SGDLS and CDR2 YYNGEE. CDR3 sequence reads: CASSVNSNNEQFF. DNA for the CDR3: TGTGCCAGCAGCGTAAACAGTAACAATGAGCAGTTCTTC.

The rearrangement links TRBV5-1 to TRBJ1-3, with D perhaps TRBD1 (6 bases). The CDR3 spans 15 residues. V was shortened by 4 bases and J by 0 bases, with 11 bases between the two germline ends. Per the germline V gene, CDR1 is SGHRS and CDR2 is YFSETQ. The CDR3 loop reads CASSTTGSSGNTIYF. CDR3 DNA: TGCGCCAGCAGCACAACAGGGTCCTCTGGAAACACCATATATTTT.